This T cell receptor beta chain originates from a study of cytomegalovirus exposure and HLA in healthy donors listed by TCRdb under 2017. Context from the whole study: In an earlier analysis of some 610 of the donors, approximately 260 Gb of sequence data and approximately 120 million unique TCR beta sequences from 150 million to 200 million T cells were reported. An early release that covered some 630 HLA-typed donors contained approximately 300 gigabases of sequencing data and 85 million to 100 million unique TCR sequences. Among the 398 genotyped donors, approximately 77% belonged to the genetic ancestry cluster associated with self-reported Caucasian donors. The study was designed to test whether signatures of past pathogen exposure could be identified by cataloging public T cell receptors. Using immunosequencing, the study profiled T cell repertoires from approximately 700 subjects and related those repertoires to cytomegalovirus serostatus. In addition to the first cohort of hundreds of subjects, a separate validation cohort of 120 different subjects was used. To predict cytomegalovirus infection status, the study brought together high-throughput TCR immunosequencing, statistical association of individual TCRs with disease status, and machine learning. In a later analysis, previously published TCR beta repertoires from some 640 donors were re-analyzed and high-resolution HLA genotyping was added so that TCR occurrence patterns could be studied. Rather than drawing on any new phenotypic data, the later analysis identified candidate immune exposures from TCR beta sequences and the way those sequences occurred across donors. An earlier analysis of 587 of the donors used high-throughput TCR beta sequencing to judge whether each TCR beta V gene segment behaved as functional or pseudogenic. Donor age, sex, ethnicity and CMV serostatus were collected together with the repertoire data. Genome-wide SNP genotypes for about three fifths of the 666 donors were used in a later genetic analysis, which treated that subset as a discovery cohort. Every repertoire in the discovery cohort had been generated on one and the same sequencing platform. Class I and class II HLA loci were covered by the typing at four-digit resolution. Typing coverage varied by locus: roughly 629-640 donors for A, B, C, DRB1 and DQB1; approximately 560 for DQA1; around 570 for DPA1; around 450 for DPB1. Several DR-DQ haplotypes were handled as single units for association and clustering because linkage in the cohort was strong. On average, roughly 240,000 unique TCR beta nucleotide sequences were sequenced per donor among 350 to 400 genotyped donors of the cohort, with roughly 19% of those sequences being non-productive.

Overall study results and their limits: Because counts were too low, seventeen rarely observed V segments, including chromosome 9 orphons, were excluded from the earlier analysis of under 650 of the donors. CMV serostatus was the only immune exposure information available for the cohort. In a later analysis, TCR association rates were found to vary across HLA loci, with the most associated TCRs seen for DRB1 alleles and the fewest for HLA-C alleles. A further reported finding was that TCR beta sequences accurately predicted the HLA-A and HLA-B alleles for most subjects in the first cohort. V-gene and J-gene trimming of TCR beta chains was associated with a missense DCLRE1C variant in a later genetic analysis, and the association was replicated in an independent cohort. In an earlier analysis of 587 of the donors, most TCR beta V segments appeared in productive rearrangements about 87% or about 30% of the time, broadly matching IMGT annotations. The classifier was reported to diagnose cytomegalovirus status with high specificity and sensitivity in both the original and validation cohorts. Most TCR sequences were observed very rarely across donors, whereas some public TCRs were present in many individuals. Correlated functional status among segregating V segments might be attributable to linkage disequilibrium, but an unknown experimental factor could not be ruled out. This cohort had only TCR beta chains sequenced, and the lack of alpha or paired-chain data limited which features could be detected. Most CMV-associated TCR beta chains appeared to be HLA-restricted in a later analysis, and the HLA associations seemed to be driven largely by CMV exposure. A later analysis reported that several top co-occurrence clusters appeared linked to parvovirus B19, influenza, CMV and Epstein-Barr virus. At a false discovery rate of 0.05, a later analysis linked 16,951 TCR beta sequences to specific HLA alleles. In a later analysis, HLA-associated TCR beta chains showed more clonal expansion and lower generation probabilities than non-associated chains that were equally common. When HLA alleles, especially DR and DQ, strongly co-occurred, TCR associations were difficult to assign to individual alleles. Compared with the roughly 600-donor mean, donors in an Asian-associated ancestry cluster had fewer N-insertions in productive TCRs, according to a later genetic analysis. Sequencing depth was assumed to be roughly uniform across donors in the presence/absence analyses, though that assumption may not hold. Because HLA typing was unavailable for some donors at each locus, only the typed subset was used in association tests. The study listed 170 or so TCR beta chains as associated with cytomegalovirus. Some IMGT-functional V segments, including TRBV6-2 and TRBV6-3, could not be told apart with the 87-base-pair reads, so those segments were excluded. In vitro tests confirmed that a few of the cytomegalovirus-associated TCR beta chains recognize cytomegalovirus antigens. The authors suggested that the approach could potentially be generalized to other disease states and immunological phenotypes. A group of highly shared sequence variants was considered likely to be a technical artifact of the sequencing pipeline.

Receptors were amplified or captured by the immunoSEQ multiplex PCR assay. For the multiplex PCR, a mixture combining 60 forward primers for TCR Vbeta segments and 13 reverse primers for TCR Jbeta segments was used. A multiplex PCR assay on genomic DNA amplified the CDR3 region of rearranged TCR beta genes. The amplified TCR beta libraries were sequenced on the Illumina HiSeq System as 87-base-pair reads. Concerning the study's data processing: In a later analysis, tens of millions of unique TCR beta chains were counted across the 650 to 700 repertoires, and roughly 10 million of these chains were shared by at least two donors. To remove PCR and sequencing errors, raw reads were error-corrected and collapsed into unique sequences using a nearest-neighbor algorithm that merged closely related sequences. Alignment of CDR3 sequences to IMGT reference sequences was used to assign V, D and J gene segments. For a sequence to be retained, at least a six-nucleotide match to both a V gene segment and a J gene segment was required. Rearrangements were called productive when the CDR3 lacked stop codons and stayed in frame with V and J; all others were non-productive. Following IMGT convention, CDR3 was defined as the stretch from the second conserved V-encoded cysteine to the conserved J-encoded phenylalanine. Sequences without an unambiguous match to a single V gene segment were excluded from the earlier analysis of a few hundred of the donors. In an earlier analysis of 587 of the donors, a V segment was called functional when productive rearrangements were above 56.7%, and segregating when the standard deviation between donors exceeded 5%. To diagnose cytomegalovirus status from the catalog of TCR beta chain sequences, a statistical classification framework was built. In a later analysis, V and J genes were assigned by comparing TCR nucleotide sequences against IMGT/GENE-DB human TR gene sequences. In a later analysis, CDR3 sequences and most-parsimonious VDJ recombination scenarios were assigned using the TCRdist pipeline. In a later analysis, each TCR beta chain was defined by its CDR3 amino acid sequence together with its V-gene family, and reads without a unique V-gene family were excluded. To address suspected cross-contamination and a sequencing artifact, a later analysis removed approximately 600 highly shared, low-generation-probability nucleotide sequences. In a later analysis, a clonal expansion index was calculated for each public chain from normalized within-repertoire ranks of inferred template counts. Generation probabilities in a later analysis came from a VDJ recombination model fitted to out-of-frame rearrangements, and those results were checked against IGoR. In a later analysis, TCR-TCR, TCR-HLA and TCR-CMV co-occurrence was scored with hypergeometric tests, and a repertoire-size bias correction was applied to TCR pairs. In a later analysis, false discovery rates were estimated by permuting HLA or CMV assignments 20 times. A later analysis grouped co-occurring TCRs with DBSCAN, adding TCRdist sequence similarity when clustering within HLA-allele-positive subsets. For co-occurrence clustering, repertoires with fewer than 30,000 or more than 120,000 public chains were excluded, along with about five repertoires with anomalous nucleotide sharing. This immuneACCESS table, as held by TCRdb, lists in-frame sequences with V and J called but not all clones. Of the missing ones, under half trace to an unresolved V gene in checked studies; the others have no known cause. D and trimming were read from the DNA, whereas the V and J calls and clone size are those reported in that table. This sample gives roughly 170,000 clones in total; roughly four fifths of them show up just once. Roughly 1.6% of the sample is taken by the ten largest.

The cohort consisted of 600 or so healthy bone marrow donors. At the time of sampling, all cohort members were nominally healthy, though unrecorded immune exposures were likely present. The donor was CMV seronegative and was included in the group of a few hundred seronegative cohort members. A peripheral blood sample was collected from each donor, and TCR beta sequencing was performed on peripheral blood mononuclear cells. The Qiagen DNeasy Blood Extraction Kit was used to extract genomic DNA from the blood cell samples. V is pruned by 3 bases and J by 0 bases, leaving 7 bases of the junction without a gene match. There are 16 amino acids in the CDR3, from cysteine to phenylalanine inclusive. Just CDR3 DNA is preserved here, 48 bases in frame from base 1. The germline V gene gives CDR1 as KGHSH and CDR2 as LQKENI. With regard to this clone: Its recognized antigen is unknown. There are no base qualities to consult, and no much larger clone falls within one base.

Source material: PBMCs. This clonotype originated in a man aged 50-60 years in good health and CMV-seronegative. The chain is encoded by TRBV18 joined to TRBJ2-7; 8 central nucleotides agree with TRBD1. The CDR3 here reads CASSPSRDRSSYEQYF. At the DNA level, the sequence is TGTGCCAGCTCACCTAGTCGGGACAGGAGCTCCTACGAGCAGTACTTC.